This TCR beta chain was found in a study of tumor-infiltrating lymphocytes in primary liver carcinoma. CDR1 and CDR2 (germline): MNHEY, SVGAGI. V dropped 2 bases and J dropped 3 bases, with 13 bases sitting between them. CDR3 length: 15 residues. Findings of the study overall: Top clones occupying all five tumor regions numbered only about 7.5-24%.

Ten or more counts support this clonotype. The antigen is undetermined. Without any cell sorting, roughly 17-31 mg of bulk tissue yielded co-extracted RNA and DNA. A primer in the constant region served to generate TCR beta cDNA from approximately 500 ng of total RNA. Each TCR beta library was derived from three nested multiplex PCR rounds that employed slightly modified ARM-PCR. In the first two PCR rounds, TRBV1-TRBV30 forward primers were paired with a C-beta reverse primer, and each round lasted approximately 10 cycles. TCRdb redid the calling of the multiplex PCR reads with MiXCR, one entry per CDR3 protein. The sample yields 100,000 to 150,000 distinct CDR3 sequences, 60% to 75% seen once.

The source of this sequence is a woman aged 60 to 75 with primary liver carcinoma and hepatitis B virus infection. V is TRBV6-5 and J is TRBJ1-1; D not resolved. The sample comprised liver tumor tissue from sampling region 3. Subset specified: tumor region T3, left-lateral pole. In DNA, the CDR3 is TGTGCCAGCAGTTACGATAGGTATCGGGACACTGAAGCTTTCTTT. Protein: CASSYDRYRDTEAFF.